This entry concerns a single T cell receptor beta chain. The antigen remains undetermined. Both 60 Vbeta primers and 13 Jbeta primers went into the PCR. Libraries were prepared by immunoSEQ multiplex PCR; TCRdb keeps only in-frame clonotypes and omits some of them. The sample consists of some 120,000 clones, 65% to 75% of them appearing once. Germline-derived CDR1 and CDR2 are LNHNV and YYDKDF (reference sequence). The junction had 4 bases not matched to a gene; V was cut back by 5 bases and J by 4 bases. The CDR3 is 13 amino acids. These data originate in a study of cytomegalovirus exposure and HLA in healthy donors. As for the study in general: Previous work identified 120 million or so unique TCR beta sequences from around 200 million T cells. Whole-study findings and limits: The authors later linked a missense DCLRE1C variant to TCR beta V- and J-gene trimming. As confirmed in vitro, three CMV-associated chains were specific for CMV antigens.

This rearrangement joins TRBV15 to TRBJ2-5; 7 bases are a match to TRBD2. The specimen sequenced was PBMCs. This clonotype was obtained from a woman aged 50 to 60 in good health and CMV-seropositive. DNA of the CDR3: TGTGCCACCAGCGTCAGGGAGGGAGAGACCCAGTACTTC. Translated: CATSVREGETQYF.